One and the same sample provided the 17 T cell receptor beta chains below, sequenced in a study of graft-versus-host responses after intestinal transplantation. No cognate antigen is known for these TCRs. Data came from immunoSEQ multiplex PCR; TCRdb stores just in-frame clones and leaves some out. The sample has more than 65,000 clones, about 89% seen once. The material was unstimulated CD4+ T cells sorted from spleen or lymph node cells, obtained before intestinal transplant. These receptor sequences come from a human donor who received an intestinal transplant.

The chain joins TRBV6-5 to TRBJ2-5, with 7 nucleotides matching TRBD1. With V trimmed by 8 bases and J by 4 bases, 4 bases remained unmatched. From germline, CDR1 is MNHEY and CDR2 SVGAGI. The CDR3 is made up of 12 amino acids. The CDR3 nucleotides read TGTGCCAGCCGACAGGGACCAGAGACCCAGTACTTC. Amino acid sequence: CASRQGPETQYF.

The chain couples TRBV28 to TRBJ2-3, with 7 bases lining up with TRBD1. This CDR3 has 17 amino acids. Looked up from germline, CDR1 is MDHEN and CDR2 is SYDVKM. With 2 bases clipped from V and 2 bases from J, the junction kept 10 bases outside the gene matches. The CDR3 DNA is TGTGCCAGCAGTTTAATAGAGGGGGCGGGTTCCACAGATACGCAGTATTTT. Protein product: CASSLIEGAGSTDTQYF.

This chain joins TRBV18 and TRBJ2-2; weak D call: TRBD1 (6 bases). Deletions cut 6 bases from V and 5 bases from J, with 19 bases between. The V gene's germline CDR1 is KGHSH and CDR2 LQKENI. This CDR3 spans 16 amino acids. The chain's CDR3 is CASSPLGTIGTGELFF. The DNA of the CDR3 is TGTGCCAGCTCCCCCTTAGGGACAATTGGAACCGGGGAGCTGTTTTTT.

The rearrangement joins TRBV7-6 to TRBJ2-3, with 8 bases lining up with TRBD1. Germline V gives CDR1 SGHVS, CDR2 FNYEAQ. The CDR3 totals 16 residues. V shed 1 base, J shed 7 bases, and the junction held 10 bases outside the gene matches. The DNA of the CDR3 is TGTGCCAGCAGCTTAGGAGGGTTGGACAGGGCAAATACGCAGTATTTT. Translation: CASSLGGLDRANTQYF. The whole variable domain, remainder taken from reference TRBV7-6 and TRBJ2-3, is GAGVSQSPRYKVTKRGQDVALRCDPISGHVSLYWYRQALGQGPEFLTYFNYEAQQDKSGLPNDRFSAERPEGSISTLTIQRTEQRDSAMYRCASSLGGLDRANTQYFGPGTRLTVL.

This rearrangement joins TRBV29-1 to TRBJ2-1; 12 bases align to TRBD2. The J segment lost 11 bases and the V segment lost 6 bases, leaving 11 bases of the junction unmatched. Germline CDR1 SQVTM, CDR2 ANQGSEA. CDR3 length: 14 residues. The CDR3 DNA is TGCAGCGTCCCGACTAGCGGGAGAGGGTGGCAGCAGTTCTTC. Amino acid sequence: CSVPTSGRGWQQFF.

CDR3 sequence (DNA): TGCGCCAGCAGCGATGGACAGTCCTACGAGCAGTACTTC. This encodes CASSDGQSYEQYF. This chain uses TRBV5-1 with TRBJ2-7; tentatively, D is TRBD1 (6 bases). Germline values: CDR1 SGHRS, CDR2 YFSETQ. V was cut by 4 bases and J by 1 base, with 9 bases left in between. There are 13 residues in the CDR3.

The chain couples TRBV7-6 to TRBJ2-7, with D hard to call. Per the germline V gene, CDR1 is SGHVS and CDR2 is FNYEAQ. This CDR3 is 11 amino acids long. Trimming removed 1 base from V and 6 bases from J, with 4 bases in between. The CDR3 DNA sequence: TGTGCCAGCAGCTTAGGGCCCGAGCAGTACTTC. This encodes CASSLGPEQYF. Complete variable domain (other parts from reference TRBV7-6 and TRBJ2-7): GAGVSQSPRYKVTKRGQDVALRCDPISGHVSLYWYRQALGQGPEFLTYFNYEAQQDKSGLPNDRFSAERPEGSISTLTIQRTEQRDSAMYRCASSLGPEQYFGPGTRLTVT.

The rearrangement joins TRBV10-2 to TRBJ2-2; TRBD2 is a possible D gene (7 bases). The CDR3 runs to 16 residues. V lost 3 bases and J lost 0, with 11 bases in between. Germline V gene data show CDR1 as WSHSY and CDR2 as SAAADI. The CDR3 DNA sequence: TGCGCCAGCAGTGAAGGGGGAGGGCCGAACACCGGGGAGCTGTTTTTT. It codes for CASSEGGGPNTGELFF.

CDR3 in DNA: TGTGCCATCAGTGAGGGGGGCCGGACAACATCAACAGATACGCAGTATTTT. Translation: CAISEGGRTTSTDTQYF. V and J are TRBV10-3 and TRBJ2-3; D may be TRBD1 (6 bases). There are 17 residues in the CDR3. The ends were cut back, 2 bases at V and 3 bases at J, with 18 bases in the middle. CDR1 and CDR2 from the germline V gene are ENHRY and SYGVKD.

The genes are TRBV6-6 and TRBJ2-7; the match to TRBD2 covers 8 bases. CDR1 is MNHNY, CDR2 SVGAGI, per germline (reference sequence). V lost 7 bases to trimming and J lost 3 bases; unmatched junction nucleotides: 11. The CDR3 runs to 15 residues. The CDR3 coding sequence is TGTGCCAGCACCCCGGTGCGGGCGGGGGGCTACGAGCAGTACTTC. It is translated as CASTPVRAGGYEQYF.

V is TRBV11-2 and J is TRBJ1-1; maybe TRBD1 (6 bases). Trimming took off 5 bases at V and 5 bases at J, with 21 bases between the two ends. Germline V gives CDR1 SGHAT, CDR2 FQNNGV. There are 16 residues in the CDR3. CDR3 coding DNA: TGTGCCAGCAGCCTAGGGACCAGAGGGGGGGCGACTGAAGCTTTCTTT. It translates to CASSLGTRGGATEAFF.

In its sample, this clone was seen a few times. CDR3 in DNA: TGTGCCAGCAGAAAGGGGGCCTACGGCTACACCTTC. Amino acids: CASRKGAYGYTF. This chain joins TRBV6-5 and TRBJ1-2; the match to TRBD1 covers 7 bases. CDR3 length equals 12 residues. The ends lost 6 bases at V and 8 bases at J; junction bases unmatched: 6. Germline V gene lookup returns CDR1 MNHEY and CDR2 SVGAGI.

The CDR3: CASSPGQQNTDTQYF. The CDR3 coding sequence is TGTGCCAGCAGCCCGGGACAGCAAAACACAGATACGCAGTATTTT. This rearrangement joins TRBV5-5 to TRBJ2-3, with TRBD1 matching 7 bases. V was pared by 4 bases and J by 2 bases, with 7 bases of the junction left unmatched. The CDR3 covers 15 residues. The germline V gene has CDR1 SGHKS and CDR2 YYEKEE (reference sequence). Variable domain in full (rest from reference TRBV5-5 and TRBJ2-3): DAGVTQSPTHLIKTRGQQVTLRCSPISGHKSVSWYQQVLGQGPQFIFQYYEKEERGRGNFPDRFSARQFPNYSSELNVNALLLGDSALYLCASSPGQQNTDTQYFGPGTRLTVL.

The rearrangement links TRBV6-1 to TRBJ1-1; 7 nucleotides agree with TRBD1. J was trimmed by 4 bases and V by 4 bases; bases with no gene match: 12. Germline V gene data show CDR1 as MNHNS and CDR2 as SASEGT. The CDR3 consists of 16 residues. The chain's CDR3 is CASSVRLHRDSTEAFF. The CDR3 nucleotides read TGTGCCAGCAGTGTACGATTACATCGGGACAGCACTGAAGCTTTCTTT.

The CDR3 spells CASSLGGTGLNTEAFF. Here the CDR3 DNA reads TGTGCCAGCAGCTTAGGAGGGACAGGGTTGAACACTGAAGCTTTCTTT. The chain employs TRBV7-6 and TRBJ1-1; 9 bases align to TRBD1. Trimming removed 1 base from V and 0 bases from J; junction bases left unmatched: 3. This CDR3 has 16 amino acids. The germline V gene has CDR1 SGHVS and CDR2 FNYEAQ.

V usage is TRBV6-5 and J usage is TRBJ1-1; the match to TRBD1 covers 7 bases. Per the germline V gene, CDR1 is MNHEY and CDR2 is SVGAGI. V gave up 1 base and J gave up 4 bases; unmatched junction bases: 9. The CDR3 covers 16 residues. The CDR3 DNA reads TGTGCCAGCAGTTACTATCTCGTTGCAGGGGGCACTGAAGCTTTCTTT. Translation: CASSYYLVAGGTEAFF.

On this clone itself: Other DNA sequences from this sample encode an identical CDR3 as well. The chain employs TRBV7-9 and TRBJ1-1; D is uncertain. V lost 1 base, J lost 5 bases, and 8 bases lay in between. Germline V gene sequence: CDR1 SEHNR, CDR2 FQNEAQ (reference sequence). The CDR3 has 13 residues. CDR3 residues: CASSLEGGTEAFF. CDR3 DNA sequence: TGTGCCAGCAGCTTAGAGGGAGGGACTGAAGCTTTCTTT.